The next 5 T cell receptor beta chains were all read from a single sample in a study of CD8+CD57+ T cells in acquired aplastic anemia. Those patients picked for sequencing had displayed CD8+CD57+ cell expansion on flow cytometry. Genomic DNA templated the TCR beta VDJ and CDR3 profiling. TCRdb analysed the reads with MiXCR anew, one entry per CDR3 protein. The sample consists of 100,000 to 150,000 distinct CDR3 sequences, about two fifths of them appearing once. Material for sequencing was sorted CD4+, CD8+, or CD8+CD57+ T cells (not recorded which) from PBMCs. Receptors originate from a human donor with aplastic anemia.

This clonotype was seen many times. J is TRBJ1-2 and V is TRBV2; 8 nucleotides match TRBD1. CDR3 length equals 14 residues. With V trimmed by 3 bases and J by 8 bases, 8 bases remained unmatched. The germline gives CDR1 SNHLY, CDR2 FYNNEI. The CDR3 nucleotides read TGTGCCAGCAGTGACCTCCAGGGGGCGCACGGCTACACCTTC. Its protein is CASSDLQGAHGYTF.

This clonotype was seen repeatedly, ten times or more. The V and J genes are TRBV29-1 and TRBJ1-1; unclear D gene. Trimming cost V 5 bases and J 2 bases, with 3 bases left between them. The CDR3 length is 10 residues. Germline loops: CDR1 SQVTM, CDR2 ANQGSEA. Written as DNA, the CDR3 is TGCAGCGTTTACAACACTGAAGCTTTCTTT. It codes for CSVYNTEAFF.

This clonotype was counted at least ten times. The gene calls are TRBV7-9 and TRBJ2-6; 7 bases match TRBD2. Germline V CDR1 and CDR2: SEHNR, FQNEAQ (reference sequence). V dropped 6 bases and J dropped 3; count of bases not matched to a gene: 5. CDR3 length: 15 residues. DNA for the CDR3: TGTGCCAGCAGGGGGGGGGTTGGTGGGGCCAACGTCCTGACTTTC. Protein sequence: CASRGGVGGANVLTF.

A note on this clonotype: The junction departs from germline at one end; a sequencing error may be responsible. This sequence joins TRBV7-2 and TRBJ1-2; 7 bases match TRBD1. Germline V gene data show CDR1 as SGHTA and CDR2 as FQGNSA. This CDR3 contains 14 residues. As DNA, the CDR3 is TGTGCCAGCAGCTTAACTGGACAGGCGATTATAACCGCCTTC. Translating it yields CASSLTGQAIITAF.

This clonotype has just a few counts. It may be a read error: a sequence one base away is much more abundant. J is TRBJ2-7 and V is TRBV6-2 or TRBV6-3; D possibly corresponds to TRBD1 (5 bases). Per germline, CDR1 MNHEY and CDR2 SVGEGT. The CDR3 contains 13 residues. The CDR3 protein is CANSYYRGYEQYV. CDR3 nucleotide sequence: TGTGCCAACAGTTACTATAGGGGCTACGAGCAGTACGTC.